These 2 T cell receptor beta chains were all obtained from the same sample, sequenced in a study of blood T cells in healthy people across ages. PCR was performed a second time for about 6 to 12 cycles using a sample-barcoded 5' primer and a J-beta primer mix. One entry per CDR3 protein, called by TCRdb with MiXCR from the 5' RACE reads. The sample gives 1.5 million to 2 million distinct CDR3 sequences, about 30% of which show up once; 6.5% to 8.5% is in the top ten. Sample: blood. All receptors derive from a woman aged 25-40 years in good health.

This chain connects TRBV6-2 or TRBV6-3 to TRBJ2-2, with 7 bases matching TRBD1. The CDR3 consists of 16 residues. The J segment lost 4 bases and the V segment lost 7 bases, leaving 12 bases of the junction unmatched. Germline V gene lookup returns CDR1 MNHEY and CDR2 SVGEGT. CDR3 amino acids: CASTTGDRYSTGELFF. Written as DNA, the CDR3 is TGTGCCAGCACCACTGGGGACAGATATTCCACCGGGGAGCTGTTTTTT.

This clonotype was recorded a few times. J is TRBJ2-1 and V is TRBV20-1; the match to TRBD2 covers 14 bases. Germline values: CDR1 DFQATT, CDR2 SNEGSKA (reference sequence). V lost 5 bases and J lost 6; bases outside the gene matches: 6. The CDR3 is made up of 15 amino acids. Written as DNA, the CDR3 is TGCAGTGCTCCCCGACTAGCGGGGGGGGTCAATGAGCAGTTCTTC. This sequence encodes CSAPRLAGGVNEQFF.